In this sample, the clone carrying this TCR beta chain turned up a few times. TCRdb keeps only in-frame clones here, not all; method: immunoSEQ multiplex PCR. This sample has under 95,000 clones, with 80% to 90% found just once. The source of the sample is a study of blood T cell repertoires in COVID-19. The source is a woman older than 75 with acute or convalescent COVID-19. The specimen sequenced was peripheral blood.

The CDR3 sequence: CASSFTGTGYGYTF. The CDR3 DNA reads TGTGCCAGCAGCTTTACCGGGACAGGCTATGGCTACACCTTC. The chain employs TRBV7-2 and TRBJ1-2; TRBD1 aligns across 8 bases. Per germline, CDR1 SGHTA and CDR2 FQGNSA. V lost 3 bases, J lost 4 bases, and 4 bases stayed unmatched. CDR3 length equals 14 residues.